This T cell receptor (beta chain) was found in a study of blood T cell repertoires in COVID-19. The V gene lost 4 bases and the J gene lost 10 bases, with 16 bases spanning the gap. The CDR3 is made up of 13 amino acids. Germline values: CDR1 SGHDN, CDR2 FVKESK. Produced via immunoSEQ multiplex PCR; TCRdb's table is partial and in-frame only. Altogether about 230,000 clones are present, approximately 83% being singletons, with the ten largest covering just under 7.5%. The source material was peripheral blood. The chain combines TRBV14 with TRBJ1-1; possibly TRBD1 for D (5 bases). The TCR originated in a woman in her forties or fifties with acute or convalescent COVID-19. In DNA form, the CDR3 reads TGTGCCAGCAGCCTCGCTGGGCGGGGCATAGCTTTCTTT. Its protein is CASSLAGRGIAFF.